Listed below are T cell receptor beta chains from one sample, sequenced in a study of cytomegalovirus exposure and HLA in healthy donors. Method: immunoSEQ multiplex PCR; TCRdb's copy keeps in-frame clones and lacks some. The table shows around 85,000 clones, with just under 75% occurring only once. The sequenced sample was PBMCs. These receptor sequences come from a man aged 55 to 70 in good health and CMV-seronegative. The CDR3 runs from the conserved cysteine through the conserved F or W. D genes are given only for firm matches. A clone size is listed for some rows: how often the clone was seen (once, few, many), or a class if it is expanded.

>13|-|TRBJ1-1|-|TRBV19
CASSIDSLLGAFF
TGTGCCAGTAGTATCGACAGCCTTCTTGGAGCTTTCTTT
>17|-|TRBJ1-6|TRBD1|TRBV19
CASSSPSGTGGNSPLHF
TGTGCCAGTAGTAGTCCGTCAGGGACAGGCGGTAATTCACCCCTCCACTTT
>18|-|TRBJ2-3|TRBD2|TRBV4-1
CASSRGGFVAGAADTQYF
TGCGCCAGCAGCAGAGGGGGGTTTGTAGCGGGGGCCGCAGATACGCAGTATTTT
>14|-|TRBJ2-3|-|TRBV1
CTSSLGGGTDTQYF
TGCACCAGCAGCCTTGGTGGCGGGACAGATACGCAGTATTTT
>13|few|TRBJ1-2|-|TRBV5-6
CASSLAAGGGYTF
TGTGCCAGCAGCTTGGCCGCCGGGGGAGGCTACACCTTC
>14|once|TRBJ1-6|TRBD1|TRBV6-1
CASRGTADNSPLHF
TGTGCCAGCAGGGGGACAGCCGATAATTCACCCCTCCACTTT
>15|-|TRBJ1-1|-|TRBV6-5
CASSYRLTGNTEAFF
TGTGCCAGCAGTTACCGCTTAACAGGGAATACTGAAGCTTTCTTT
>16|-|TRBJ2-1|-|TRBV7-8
CASSSRTVSSYNEQFF
TGTGCCAGCAGCTCCCGGACAGTTTCCTCCTACAATGAGCAGTTCTTC
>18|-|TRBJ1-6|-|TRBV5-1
CASSGSTGSSSYNSPLHF
TGCGCCAGCAGCGGATCTACAGGGTCGAGCTCCTATAATTCACCCCTCCACTTT
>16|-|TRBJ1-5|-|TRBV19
CASTLRGGRDNQPQHF
TGTGCCAGTACCCTAAGAGGGGGGAGGGACAATCAGCCCCAGCATTTT
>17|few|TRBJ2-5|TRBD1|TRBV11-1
CASSLGSGDRWGETQYF
TGTGCCAGCAGCTTAGGATCAGGGGACAGGTGGGGGGAGACCCAGTACTTC
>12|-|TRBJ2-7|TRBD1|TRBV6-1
CASSFGTDEQYF
TGTGCCAGCAGTTTCGGGACAGACGAGCAGTACTTC
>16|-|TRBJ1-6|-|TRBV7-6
CASSFSGGPENSPLHF
TGTGCCAGCAGCTTTTCGGGAGGGCCCGAGAATTCACCCCTCCACTTT
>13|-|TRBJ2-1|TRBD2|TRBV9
CASSAGTSYEQFF
TGTGCCAGCAGCGCCGGGACTAGCTATGAGCAGTTCTTC
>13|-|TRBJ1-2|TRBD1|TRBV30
CAWSVPDRAGYTF
TGTGCCTGGAGTGTACCGGACAGGGCTGGCTACACCTTC
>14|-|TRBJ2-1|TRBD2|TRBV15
CATSRGTSGGDQIF
TGTGCCACCAGCAGAGGGACTAGCGGGGGTGATCAGATCTTC
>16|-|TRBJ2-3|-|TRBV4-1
CASSLWRGEGTDTQYF
TGCGCCAGCAGCCTCTGGAGGGGCGAAGGCACAGATACGCAGTATTTT
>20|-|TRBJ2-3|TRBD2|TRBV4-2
CASSHPGGTSGGLSTDTQYF
TGTGCCAGCAGCCACCCAGGAGGGACTAGCGGGGGCCTTAGCACAGATACGCAGTATTTT